The source of this T cell receptor beta chain is a study of OX40 agonist ivuxolimab in advanced cancers. Study observations and caveats: The work left the antigen specificity of expanded peripheral T cells undetermined.

The method was immunoSEQ multiplex PCR; TCRdb's version includes in-frame clones alone and lacks a portion of them. The data show tens of thousands of clones, with about 82% seen just once and around 21% held by the top ten. Comment on this clone: Its cognate antigen is unknown.

Sequenced material: CD4+ or CD8+ T cells sorted from blood, taken in a trial of the OX40 agonist ivuxolimab. The clonotype comes from an adult with an advanced solid tumor such as melanoma, head and neck, liver or kidney cancer.

The DNA for the CDR3 is TGCGCCAGCAGCCAAGCAACCCTAGCGGGAGGATTATACGAGCAGTACTTC. Encoded protein: CASSQATLAGGLYEQYF. The V and J genes are TRBV4-1 and TRBJ2-7; 11 positions agree with TRBD2. The CDR3 consists of 17 residues. CDR1 is MGHRA, CDR2 YSYEKL, per germline. V lost 1 base to trimming and J lost 4 bases; unmatched junction nucleotides: 9.